This TCR beta chain came from a study of STAT5B mutations in CD4+ large granular lymphocyte leukemia. Notes on this clone: Its specificity is not known.

V was cut by 3 bases and J by 1 base, with 8 bases left in between. Germline V gives CDR1 SGHTA, CDR2 FQGNSA. This CDR3 region has 14 residues. In the source study's methods: Productive clonotypes were detectable down to 2.59 x 10-5 frequency. Here immunoSEQ multiplex PCR was the method, and the copy in TCRdb shows in-frame clones only, minus some. V, J and clone size are those of that table, while D and trimming were read from the DNA. The sample contains 38,000 or so clones, approximately 85% of which appear only once. Findings and caveats of the study: Compared with healthy controls (2/35), patient top clones favored TRBV06 (8/27). Patient CD4-sorted repertoires looked more clonal than healthy CD4+ repertoires, even without putative leukemic clones.

What was sequenced was CD4+ T cells from blood buffy coats. The sequence was collected from a human donor in good health. The rearrangement uses TRBV7-2 and TRBJ2-3, with TRBD2 as a possible D gene (5 bases). Here the CDR3 reads CASSFGSGTDTQYF. Written as DNA, the CDR3 is TGTGCCAGCAGCTTTGGGAGCGGCACAGATACGCAGTATTTT.